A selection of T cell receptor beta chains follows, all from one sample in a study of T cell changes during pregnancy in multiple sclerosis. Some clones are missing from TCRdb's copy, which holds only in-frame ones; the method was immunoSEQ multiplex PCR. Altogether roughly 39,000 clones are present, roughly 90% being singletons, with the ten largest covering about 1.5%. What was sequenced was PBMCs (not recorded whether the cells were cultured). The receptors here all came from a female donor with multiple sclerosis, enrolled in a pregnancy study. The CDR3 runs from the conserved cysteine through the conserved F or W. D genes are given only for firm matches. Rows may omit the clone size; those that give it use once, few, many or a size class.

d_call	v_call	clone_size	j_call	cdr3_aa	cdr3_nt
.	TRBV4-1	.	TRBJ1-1	CASSQDIGTPVAFF	TGCGCCAGCAGCCAAGACATCGGGACACCTGTAGCTTTCTTT
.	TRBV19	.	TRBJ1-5	CASSIVGRGGNQPQHF	TGTGCCAGTAGTATAGTCGGCAGGGGAGGCAATCAGCCCCAGCATTTT
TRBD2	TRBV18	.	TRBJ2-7	CASSPPLRTSGAYEQYF	TGTGCCAGCTCACCACCGTTAAGAACTAGCGGGGCCTACGAGCAGTACTTC
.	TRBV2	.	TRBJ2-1	CASSDRWDNEQFF	TGTGCCAGCAGTGATCGGTGGGACAATGAGCAGTTCTTC
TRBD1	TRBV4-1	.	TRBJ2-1	CASSQETGTGGHSVQFF	TGCGCCAGCAGCCAAGAAACCGGGACAGGGGGCCACTCGGTGCAGTTCTTC
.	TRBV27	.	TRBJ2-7	CASSHIRGYEQYF	TGTGCCAGCAGTCACATCCGGGGCTACGAGCAGTACTTC
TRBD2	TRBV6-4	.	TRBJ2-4	CASSESSGGADIQYF	TGTGCCAGCAGTGAATCCAGCGGGGGCGCCGACATTCAGTACTTC
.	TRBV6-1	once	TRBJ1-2	CASSVGRGKYGYTF	TGTGCCAGCAGTGTAGGGAGGGGAAAGTATGGCTACACCTTC
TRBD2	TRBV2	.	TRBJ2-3	CASRRLAGTDTQYF	TGTGCCAGCAGGAGACTAGCGGGCACAGATACGCAGTATTTT
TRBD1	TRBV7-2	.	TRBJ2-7	CASSPRTGNQYF	TGTGCCAGCAGCCCGCGGACAGGGAACCAGTACTTC
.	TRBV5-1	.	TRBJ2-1	CASSLDAGIRNEQFF	TGCGCCAGCAGCTTGGATGCGGGGATTAGGAATGAGCAGTTCTTC
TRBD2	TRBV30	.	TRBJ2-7	CAWSVFGGGLSYEQYF	TGTGCCTGGAGTGTATTTGGGGGAGGGCTTAGCTACGAGCAGTACTTC
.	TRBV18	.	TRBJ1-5	CASSPLSGLGQPQHF	TGTGCCAGCTCACCTTTATCAGGGTTGGGACAGCCCCAGCATTTT
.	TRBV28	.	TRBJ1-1	CASSFVDRDTEAFF	TGTGCCAGCAGTTTCGTTGACCGGGACACTGAAGCTTTCTTT
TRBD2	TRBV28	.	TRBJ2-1	CASSPWTSGIPGEQFF	TGTGCCAGCAGTCCCTGGACTAGCGGGATCCCCGGGGAGCAGTTCTTC
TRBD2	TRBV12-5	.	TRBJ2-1	CASGPSLAGNNEQFF	TGTGCTAGTGGGCCTTCTCTAGCGGGAAACAATGAGCAGTTCTTC
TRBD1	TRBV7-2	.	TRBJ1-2	CASSPGQVEFYGYTF	TGTGCCAGCAGCCCCGGACAGGTCGAGTTTTATGGCTACACCTTC
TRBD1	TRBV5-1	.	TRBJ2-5	CASSPGQGETQYF	TGCGCCAGCAGCCCCGGACAGGGAGAGACCCAGTACTTC
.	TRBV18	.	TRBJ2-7	CASSPPGGGVGYEQYF	TGTGCCAGCTCACCACCGGGCGGGGGCGTCGGCTACGAGCAGTACTTC
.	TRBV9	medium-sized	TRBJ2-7	CASSSGRPARGEQYF	TGTGCCAGCAGCTCAGGACGACCAGCACGGGGCGAGCAGTACTTC
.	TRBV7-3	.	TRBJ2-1	CASSLTTIPFEQFF	TGTGCCAGCAGCTTAACCACTATTCCCTTTGAGCAGTTCTTC
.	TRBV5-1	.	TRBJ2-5	CASSFEETQYF	TGCGCCAGCAGCTTCGAGGAGACCCAGTACTTC
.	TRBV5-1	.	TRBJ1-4	CASSWRGDEKLFF	TGCGCCAGCAGTTGGCGGGGGGACGAAAAACTGTTTTTT
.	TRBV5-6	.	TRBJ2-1	CASSLAVVRRGTYYNEQFF	TGTGCCAGCAGCTTGGCGGTGGTGCGGAGAGGGACTTATTACAATGAGCAGTTCTTC
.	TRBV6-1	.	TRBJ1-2	CAAEKNGGYGYTF	TGTGCCGCCGAGAAAAACGGGGGCTATGGCTACACCTTC
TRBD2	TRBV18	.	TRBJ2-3	CASSPLLAGADTQYF	TGTGCCAGCTCACCACTCCTAGCGGGAGCAGATACGCAGTATTTT
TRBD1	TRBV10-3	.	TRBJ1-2	CAISESSGGGLVYGYTF	TGTGCCATCAGTGAGTCTTCAGGGGGCGGGCTAGTCTATGGCTACACCTTC
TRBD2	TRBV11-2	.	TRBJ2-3	CASSSRGLASYTDTQYF	TGTGCCAGCAGCTCCCGGGGACTAGCGAGCTACACAGATACGCAGTATTTT
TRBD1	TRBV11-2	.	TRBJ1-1	CASSLVDRATEAFF	TGTGCCAGCAGCTTAGTAGACAGGGCCACTGAAGCTTTCTTT